The next 11 T cell receptor beta chains were all read from a single sample in a study of blood T cell repertoires in COVID-19. Data came from immunoSEQ multiplex PCR; TCRdb stores just in-frame clones and leaves some out. In the table there are fewer than 250,000 clones, about 86% of which are singletons. The sequenced sample consisted of PBMCs or T cells enriched from blood (not recorded which). The receptors come from a woman between 40 and 50 years old with acute COVID-19.

The chain joins TRBV18 to TRBJ1-6; no reliable D call. This CDR3 contains 16 residues. V lost 1 base, J lost 7 bases, and 14 bases lay in between. Germline CDR1 KGHSH, CDR2 LQKENI. The CDR3: CASSPRPALENSPLHF. DNA for the CDR3: TGTGCCAGCTCACCACGACCCGCTCTGGAGAATTCACCCCTCCACTTT.

In this sample, this clone turned up once. The rearrangement joins TRBV5-1 to TRBJ2-3, with 7 nucleotides matching TRBD1. The CDR3 is made up of 14 amino acids. Germline lookup yields CDR1 SGHRS and CDR2 YFSETQ. The J segment lost 5 bases and the V segment lost 4 bases, leaving 7 bases of the junction unmatched. The CDR3 sequence: CASSTQGVEDTQYF. Here the CDR3 DNA reads TGCGCCAGCAGCACCCAGGGGGTGGAAGATACGCAGTATTTT.

The CDR3, as DNA: TGTGCCAGCAGTTTATCAACCGGGCATTCAGGGCTAAGTCGAAATCAGCCCCAGCATTTT. Its protein product is CASSLSTGHSGLSRNQPQHF. J is TRBJ1-5 and V is TRBV28; tentative D call: TRBD1 (5 bases). Looked up from germline, CDR1 is MDHEN and CDR2 is SYDVKM. Between the trimmed V and J ends, which lost 1 base and 4 bases, there was a span of 26 bases. CDR3 length equals 20 residues.

Remarks on this clone: This CDR3 is also generated by other DNA sequences in the sample. This chain joins TRBV19 and TRBJ2-1, with TRBD2 identical over 12 bases. CDR3 length: 16 residues. Germline V gives CDR1 LNHDA, CDR2 SQIVND (reference sequence). V lost 0 bases to trimming and J lost 4 bases; unmatched junction nucleotides: 1. The CDR3 sequence is CASSIEGLAGYNEQFF. The DNA of the CDR3 is TGTGCCAGTAGTATAGAGGGACTAGCGGGTTACAATGAGCAGTTCTTC. Full variable domain (missing parts from reference TRBV19 and TRBJ2-1): DGGITQSPKYLFRKEGQNVTLSCEQNLNHDAMYWYRQDPGQGLRLIYYSQIVNDFQKGDIAEGYSVSREKKESFPLTVTSAQKNPTAFYLCASSIEGLAGYNEQFFGPGTRLTVL.

Remarks on this clone: This sample includes further DNA sequences coding for the same CDR3. This sequence joins TRBV5-1 and TRBJ2-5; 7 bases match TRBD1. Germline V gene data show CDR1 as SGHRS and CDR2 as YFSETQ. With 0 bases clipped from V and 5 bases from J, the junction kept 4 bases outside the gene matches. The CDR3 is made up of 14 amino acids. CDR3 in DNA: TGCGCCAGCAGCTTGGGACAGGGAGCTGAGACCCAGTACTTC. Its translation: CASSLGQGAETQYF.

J is TRBJ2-1 and V is TRBV28; TRBD2 agrees at 7 bases. Losses at the gene ends were 3 bases for V and 6 bases for J; bases not matched to a gene: 8. Germline V CDR1 and CDR2: MDHEN, SYDVKM. The CDR3 is made up of 15 amino acids. In DNA form, the CDR3 reads TGTGCCAGCAGTTTGGGCGGGAGTGGTGGCAATGAGCAGTTCTTC. Protein product: CASSLGGSGGNEQFF.

The chain combines TRBV10-2 with TRBJ1-3; TRBD1 matches 7 bases. The junction had 8 bases not matched to a gene; V was cut back by 8 bases and J by 1 base. CDR1 is WSHSY, CDR2 SAAADI, per germline. This CDR3 has 15 amino acids. The CDR3 protein is CASFNRGGSGNTIYF. CDR3 bases: TGCGCCAGCTTCAACAGGGGTGGATCTGGAAACACCATATATTTT.

Regarding this clone: This sample includes further DNA sequences coding for the same CDR3. This chain connects TRBV7-9 to TRBJ1-1; maybe TRBD1 (5 bases). The CDR3 length is 14 residues. Germline V gene lookup returns CDR1 SEHNR and CDR2 FQNEAQ (reference sequence). The V end was cut by 3 bases, the J end by 0 bases, with 8 bases between. CDR3 nucleotide sequence: TGTGCCAGCAGCTTCGGACAAGTGAACACTGAAGCTTTCTTT. This gives the protein CASSFGQVNTEAFF.

The rearrangement uses TRBV7-2 and TRBJ1-2, with 10 bases fitting TRBD1. The CDR3 loop spans 14 amino acids. J gave up 8 bases and V 6 bases, and 9 bases lay outside the gene matches. Per the germline V gene, CDR1 is SGHTA and CDR2 is FQGNSA. The chain's CDR3 is CASRSGQGSGGYTF. CDR3 DNA: TGTGCCAGCAGGTCGGGACAGGGGAGCGGAGGCTACACCTTC.

The V call is TRBV28, the J call TRBJ2-7, with 8 bases that match TRBD2. The germline V gene has CDR1 MDHEN and CDR2 SYDVKM. V lost 2 bases and J lost 2; bases outside the gene matches: 8. The CDR3 runs to 16 residues. CDR3 in amino acids: CASSLVPGAGAYEQYF. The CDR3 nucleotides read TGTGCCAGCAGTTTAGTCCCGGGAGCGGGAGCCTACGAGCAGTACTTC.

The rearrangement joins TRBV10-3 to TRBJ1-6, with D possibly TRBD1 on 6 matching bases. Trimming removed 5 bases at V and 8 bases at J, with 10 bases between. Germline V gene data show CDR1 as ENHRY and CDR2 as SYGVKD. This CDR3 has 13 amino acids. The CDR3 DNA follows: TGTGCCATCAGTAAGGACAGTTATTCACCCCTCCACTTT. Its translation: CAISKDSYSPLHF.